This is a list of T cell receptor beta chains from one sample in a study of post-analysis software for immune sequencing data. From the PCR reads, TCRdb called clonotypes with MiXCR, one entry per CDR3 protein. The sample carries hundreds of thousands of distinct CDR3 sequences, 25% to 30% recorded once. Sequenced input: blood. These receptors were taken from a girl between 5 and 17 years old with multiple sclerosis. CDR3s include the opening cysteine and the closing phenylalanine or tryptophan. The order of the fields is D gene, V gene, clone size, J gene, CDR3 length, CDR3 protein, CDR3 DNA. The D gene is left open where the match is weak. Not all rows give a size; the values are once, few, many and, for expanded clones, a class.

d_call: .; v_call: TRBV14; clone_size: few; j_call: TRBJ2-7; cdr3_length: 16; cdr3_aa: CASSQGGQSVFYEQYF; cdr3_nt: TGTGCCAGCAGCCAGGGGGGCCAGTCGGTATTCTACGAGCAGTACTTC
d_call: .; v_call: TRBV29-1; clone_size: few; j_call: TRBJ2-1; cdr3_length: 12; cdr3_aa: CSVDQGRGEQFF; cdr3_nt: TGCAGCGTTGACCAAGGTCGCGGGGAGCAGTTCTTC
d_call: TRBD1; v_call: TRBV4-1; clone_size: few; j_call: TRBJ2-1; cdr3_length: 14; cdr3_aa: CASSLGQGVNEQFF; cdr3_nt: TGCGCCAGCAGCCTGGGACAGGGTGTCAATGAGCAGTTCTTC
d_call: TRBD2; v_call: TRBV20-1; clone_size: few; j_call: TRBJ2-1; cdr3_length: 15; cdr3_aa: CSATPLAGNYNEQFF; cdr3_nt: TGCAGTGCTACCCCTCTAGCGGGAAACTACAATGAGCAGTTCTTC
d_call: .; v_call: TRBV20-1; clone_size: .; j_call: TRBJ1-3; cdr3_length: 16; cdr3_aa: CSAVGRTSGERNTIYF; cdr3_nt: TGCAGTGCTGTTGGACGAACCTCAGGGGAACGAAACACCATATATTTT
d_call: .; v_call: TRBV28; clone_size: few; j_call: TRBJ2-7; cdr3_length: 16; cdr3_aa: CASSLSVAGSSYEQYF; cdr3_nt: TGTGCCAGCAGTTTATCGGTGGCAGGTAGCTCCTACGAGCAGTACTTC
d_call: .; v_call: TRBV20-1; clone_size: .; j_call: TRBJ2-5; cdr3_length: 12; cdr3_aa: CRAKGLALRGYF; cdr3_nt: TGCAGGGCTAAAGGTCTAGCGCTTCGGGGGTACTTC
d_call: .; v_call: TRBV20-1; clone_size: .; j_call: TRBJ2-7; cdr3_length: 13; cdr3_aa: CSASGIRPYEQYF; cdr3_nt: TGCAGTGCTAGCGGGATCCGTCCCTACGAGCAGTACTTC
d_call: .; v_call: TRBV7-8; clone_size: .; j_call: TRBJ2-7; cdr3_length: 14; cdr3_aa: CASSLAWSIYEQYF; cdr3_nt: TGTGCCAGCAGCTTAGCGTGGAGCATCTACGAGCAGTACTTC
d_call: .; v_call: TRBV6-2/TRBV6-3; clone_size: .; j_call: TRBJ2-5; cdr3_length: 11; cdr3_aa: CASSYDQTQYF; cdr3_nt: TGTGCCAGCAGTTACGATCAGACCCAGTACTTC
d_call: TRBD1; v_call: TRBV6-2/TRBV6-3; clone_size: few; j_call: TRBJ2-7; cdr3_length: 14; cdr3_aa: CASAPGGRSYEQYF; cdr3_nt: TGTGCCAGCGCCCCAGGGGGAAGGTCCTACGAGCAGTACTTC
d_call: TRBD1; v_call: TRBV7-9; clone_size: .; j_call: TRBJ2-5; cdr3_length: 13; cdr3_aa: CASSGQGPETQYF; cdr3_nt: TGTGCCAGCAGTGGACAGGGCCCGGAGACCCAGTACTTC
d_call: .; v_call: TRBV5-1; clone_size: many; j_call: TRBJ2-7; cdr3_length: 11; cdr3_aa: CASSIRGEQYF; cdr3_nt: TGCGCCAGCAGCATCAGGGGCGAGCAGTACTTC
d_call: .; v_call: TRBV7-9; clone_size: many; j_call: TRBJ2-7; cdr3_length: 15; cdr3_aa: CASSHPGDNVYEQYF; cdr3_nt: TGTGCCAGCAGCCACCCGGGGGATAACGTCTACGAGCAGTACTTC
d_call: TRBD1; v_call: TRBV18; clone_size: .; j_call: TRBJ1-5; cdr3_length: 17; cdr3_aa: CASSPGTGGMSNQPQHF; cdr3_nt: TGTGCCAGCTCACCCGGGACAGGGGGCATGAGTAATCAGCCCCAGCATTTT
d_call: .; v_call: TRBV20-1; clone_size: few; j_call: TRBJ1-4; cdr3_length: 14; cdr3_aa: CSARDWETNEKLFF; cdr3_nt: TGCAGTGCTAGAGATTGGGAAACTAATGAAAAACTGTTTTTT
d_call: .; v_call: TRBV7-2; clone_size: few; j_call: TRBJ1-5; cdr3_length: 17; cdr3_aa: CASSPMGAGFSNQPQHF; cdr3_nt: TGTGCCAGCAGCCCGATGGGCGCGGGGTTTAGCAATCAGCCCCAGCATTTT
d_call: .; v_call: TRBV29-1; clone_size: few; j_call: TRBJ2-1; cdr3_length: 10; cdr3_aa: CSGITIEQFF; cdr3_nt: TGCAGCGGTATAACGATTGAGCAGTTCTTC
d_call: TRBD1; v_call: TRBV20-1; clone_size: .; j_call: TRBJ1-6; cdr3_length: 15; cdr3_aa: CSARVVGTANSPLHF; cdr3_nt: TGCAGTGCTAGGGTAGTGGGGACAGCTAATTCACCCCTCCACTTT
d_call: .; v_call: TRBV5-1; clone_size: .; j_call: TRBJ2-7; cdr3_length: 15; cdr3_aa: CASSFGGTASLEQYF; cdr3_nt: TGCGCCAGCAGCTTCGGCGGGACAGCCTCCCTCGAGCAGTACTTC
d_call: .; v_call: TRBV6-2/TRBV6-3; clone_size: .; j_call: TRBJ2-7; cdr3_length: 13; cdr3_aa: CASTDTAYNEQYF; cdr3_nt: TGTGCCAGCACAGACACGGCCTACAATGAGCAGTACTTC
d_call: .; v_call: TRBV27; clone_size: .; j_call: TRBJ1-5; cdr3_length: 14; cdr3_aa: CASSPRSLAQPQHF; cdr3_nt: TGTGCCAGCAGCCCTAGAAGTTTGGCTCAGCCCCAGCATTTT
d_call: .; v_call: TRBV12-3/TRBV12-4; clone_size: few; j_call: TRBJ1-4; cdr3_length: 16; cdr3_aa: CASSFSQGEPNEKLFF; cdr3_nt: TGTGCCAGCAGTTTTTCACAGGGAGAACCTAATGAAAAACTGTTTTTT
d_call: .; v_call: TRBV11-3; clone_size: few; j_call: TRBJ2-1; cdr3_length: 12; cdr3_aa: CASSTTGPEQFF; cdr3_nt: TGTGCCAGCAGCACGACAGGTCCTGAGCAGTTCTTC
d_call: .; v_call: TRBV28; clone_size: .; j_call: TRBJ1-1; cdr3_length: 10; cdr3_aa: CASRRTRAFF; cdr3_nt: TGTGCCAGCAGAAGGACCCGGGCTTTCTTT
d_call: .; v_call: TRBV9; clone_size: .; j_call: TRBJ2-6; cdr3_length: 18; cdr3_aa: CASSVRQGMGYGANVLTF; cdr3_nt: TGTGCCAGCAGCGTCCGCCAGGGTATGGGGTACGGGGCCAACGTCCTGACTTTC
d_call: TRBD2; v_call: TRBV28; clone_size: few; j_call: TRBJ2-1; cdr3_length: 16; cdr3_aa: CASSLTLAGGYNEQFF; cdr3_nt: TGTGCCAGCAGTTTGACGTTAGCGGGGGGGTACAATGAGCAGTTCTTC
d_call: .; v_call: TRBV18; clone_size: .; j_call: TRBJ2-1; cdr3_length: 11; cdr3_aa: CASSAANEQFF; cdr3_nt: TGTGCCAGCTCAGCGGCCAATGAGCAGTTCTTC
d_call: .; v_call: TRBV28; clone_size: few; j_call: TRBJ2-1; cdr3_length: 12; cdr3_aa: CASSLYGNEQFF; cdr3_nt: TGTGCCAGCAGTTTGTATGGGAATGAGCAGTTCTTC
d_call: .; v_call: TRBV4-3; clone_size: .; j_call: TRBJ2-3; cdr3_length: 18; cdr3_aa: CASSPALRGAVLPDTQYF; cdr3_nt: TGCGCCAGCAGCCCCGCCTTACGGGGGGCAGTACTCCCGGATACGCAGTATTTT
d_call: .; v_call: TRBV5-1; clone_size: .; j_call: TRBJ2-5; cdr3_length: 15; cdr3_aa: CASSPNAAVEETQYF; cdr3_nt: TGCGCCAGCAGCCCCAACGCCGCGGTAGAAGAGACCCAGTACTTC
d_call: .; v_call: TRBV20-1; clone_size: .; j_call: TRBJ1-2; cdr3_length: 15; cdr3_aa: CSARDQTASYYGYTF; cdr3_nt: TGCAGTGCTAGAGATCAGACAGCTTCGTACTATGGCTACACCTTC
d_call: TRBD2; v_call: TRBV20-1; clone_size: .; j_call: TRBJ2-3; cdr3_length: 14; cdr3_aa: CSAQRGRRTDTQYF; cdr3_nt: TGCAGTGCACAGCGGGGGAGACGCACAGATACGCAGTATTTT
d_call: TRBD1; v_call: TRBV6-6; clone_size: few; j_call: TRBJ1-6; cdr3_length: 15; cdr3_aa: CASRTTGGWNSPLHF; cdr3_nt: TGTGCCAGCAGGACCACAGGGGGCTGGAATTCACCCCTCCACTTT
d_call: .; v_call: TRBV2; clone_size: .; j_call: TRBJ1-1; cdr3_length: 15; cdr3_aa: CASSESRIGSTEAFF; cdr3_nt: TGTGCCAGCAGTGAAAGCCGGATAGGGAGTACTGAAGCTTTCTTT
d_call: TRBD1; v_call: TRBV7-9; clone_size: .; j_call: TRBJ1-1; cdr3_length: 15; cdr3_aa: CASRAAGGWDTEAFF; cdr3_nt: TGTGCCAGCAGGGCTGCAGGGGGTTGGGACACTGAAGCTTTCTTT
d_call: TRBD2; v_call: TRBV28; clone_size: .; j_call: TRBJ2-7; cdr3_length: 14; cdr3_aa: CASISGLAVYEQYF; cdr3_nt: TGTGCCAGCATTTCGGGACTAGCGGTCTACGAGCAGTACTTC
d_call: .; v_call: TRBV4-1; clone_size: .; j_call: TRBJ2-1; cdr3_length: 15; cdr3_aa: CASSQIGLIYNEQFF; cdr3_nt: TGCGCCAGCAGCCAGATAGGGCTCATATACAATGAGCAGTTCTTC